Presented here are 4 T cell receptor beta chains from one specimen sequenced in a study of identical twins. TCRdb re-called the 5' RACE reads with MiXCR, one entry per CDR3 protein. The table includes about 520,000 distinct CDR3 sequences, roughly a fifth detected once. These data were also reused for a study on T cells expressing NK-cell markers.

Input material: CD4+ T cells sorted from blood. The origin of the receptors is a woman between 18 and 29 years old in good health.

The rearrangement uses TRBV5-1 and TRBJ2-1, with D maybe TRBD1 (6 bases). V was cut by 0 bases and J by 6 bases, with 22 bases left in between. In germline, CDR1 is SGHRS, CDR2 YFSETQ. CDR3 length: 18 residues. The CDR3 spells CASSLDRHRTVGSNEQFF. The CDR3 nucleotides read TGCGCCAGCAGCTTGGACAGACATCGGACAGTGGGTTCCAATGAGCAGTTCTTC.

V usage is TRBV5-1 and J usage is TRBJ2-3; D uncertain. The CDR3 spans 16 residues. Germline assignment: CDR1 SGHRS and CDR2 YFSETQ. Trimming cost V 0 bases and J 3 bases, with 14 bases left between them. The CDR3 bases are TGCGCCAGCAGCTTGGGACAAAGTCTCAGTACAGATACGCAGTATTTT. Translated: CASSLGQSLSTDTQYF. The full variable domain, rest sourced from reference TRBV5-1 and TRBJ2-3, is KAGVTQTPRYLIKTRGQQVTLSCSPISGHRSVSWYQQTPGQGLQFLFEYFSETQRNKGNFPGRFSGRQFSNSRSEMNVSTLELGDSALYLCASSLGQSLSTDTQYFGPGTRLTVL.

A few counts support this clonotype. The V and J genes are TRBV20-1 and TRBJ1-4; the match to TRBD1 covers 10 bases. The germline V gene has CDR1 DFQATT and CDR2 SNEGSKA (reference sequence). CDR3 length: 15 amino acids. V was pared by 8 bases and J by 4 bases, with 10 bases of the junction left unmatched. CDR3 sequence reads: CSWDRGERLNEKLFF. CDR3 DNA: TGCAGTTGGGACAGGGGAGAACGTCTTAATGAAAAACTGTTTTTT.

This clonotype was observed a few times. The rearrangement uses TRBV12-3 or TRBV12-4 and TRBJ2-1; a weak D match, TRBD2 (7 bases). V gave up 1 base and J gave up 8 bases, with 15 bases separating them. The CDR3 loop spans 15 amino acids. The chain's CDR3 is CASSLGGGVQYEQFF. CDR3 bases: TGTGCCAGCAGTTTAGGAGGGGGGGTACAATATGAGCAGTTCTTC.